Each of the 26 T cell receptor beta chains below was sequenced from the same sample in a study of identical twins. TCRdb analysed the 5' RACE reads with MiXCR anew, one entry per CDR3 protein. The data show over 550,000 distinct CDR3 sequences, under 8.5% seen once. This sample also belongs to another study, concerning yellow fever vaccine responses in identical twins.

Sequencing used PBMCs. The origin of the receptors is a woman aged 18-29 years in good health.

In this sample, this clonotype turned up many times. The chain employs TRBV18 and TRBJ2-5, with TRBD2 matching over 11 bases. Germline V lookup: CDR1 KGHSH, CDR2 LQKENI. Trimming cost V 2 bases and J 5 bases; bases outside gene matches: 4. CDR3 size: 15 residues. Written as DNA, the CDR3 is TGTGCCAGCTCACCATTAGCGGGAGGGCAGGAGACCCAGTACTTC. Protein product: CASSPLAGGQETQYF.

With respect to this clonotype: This clone may be a read error of a much larger clone one base away. The conserved phenylalanine or tryptophan normally closing the CDR3 is absent here, so this likely arose from a read error. This chain uses TRBV28 with TRBJ1-5; 8 nucleotides line up with TRBD1. The length of the CDR3 is 14 residues. CDR1 MDHEN and CDR2 SYDVKM come from the germline V gene. V lost 3 bases, J lost 6 bases, and 4 bases stayed unmatched. The chain's CDR3 is CASSFAGGGQPQHL. The CDR3 region has the DNA TGTGCCAGCAGTTTCGCAGGGGGCGGTCAGCCCCAGCATCTT.

This chain joins TRBV20-1 and TRBJ2-1, with D possibly being TRBD2 (7 bases). Between the trimmed V and J ends, which lost 4 bases and 3 bases, there was a span of 13 bases. Germline assignment: CDR1 DFQATT and CDR2 SNEGSKA (reference sequence). This CDR3 spans 14 amino acids. The CDR3 reads CSAIGGGYYNEQFF. The CDR3, as DNA: TGCAGTGCTATAGGGGGGGGCTACTACAATGAGCAGTTCTTC.

The chain is built from TRBV2 and TRBJ1-5; D ambiguous. The CDR3 length is 15 residues. Germline values: CDR1 SNHLY, CDR2 FYNNEI. V lost 3 bases, J lost 1 base, and 10 bases lay in between. CDR3 residues: CASSDGQISNQPQHF. The CDR3 bases are TGTGCCAGCAGTGATGGGCAGATCAGCAATCAGCCCCAGCATTTT.

This clonotype was recorded a few times. The V and J genes are TRBV3-1 and TRBJ2-1, with 11 bases lining up with TRBD2. With V trimmed by 4 bases and J by 6 bases, 5 bases remained unmatched. In germline, CDR1 is LGHDT, CDR2 YNNKEL (reference sequence). CDR3 length: 15 amino acids. The CDR3 bases are TGTGCCAGCAGCCTCGGGACTAGCGGACTCAATGAGCAGTTCTTC. Amino acid sequence: CASSLGTSGLNEQFF.

In this sample, this clonotype turned up a few times. V is TRBV18 and J is TRBJ2-7, with TRBD1 matching 8 bases. The CDR3 spans 18 residues. From germline, CDR1 is KGHSH and CDR2 LQKENI. With V trimmed by 3 bases and J by 3 bases, 16 bases remained unmatched. The CDR3 is CASSPLGTGTTRNYEQYF. The CDR3 region has the DNA TGTGCCAGCTCACCCCTCGGGACAGGAACGACTAGAAACTACGAGCAGTACTTC.

This clonotype came up a few times. The chain uses TRBV20-1 and TRBJ2-2; tentatively, D is TRBD1 (6 bases). The CDR3 has 14 amino acids. The germline V gene encodes CDR1 DFQATT and CDR2 SNEGSKA (reference sequence). V lost 2 bases and J 6 bases, leaving 13 bases between the germline ends. The CDR3 sequence is CSARPRGPAGELFF. CDR3 in DNA: TGCAGTGCTAGACCCAGGGGTCCGGCCGGGGAGCTGTTTTTT.

This clonotype was counted many times. The chain combines TRBV7-8 with TRBJ2-2, with D maybe TRBD1 (6 bases). With 6 bases removed from V and 6 bases from J, the gap between germline ends came to 14 bases. The CDR3 has 14 residues. The germline V gene has CDR1 SGHVS and CDR2 FQNEAQ. The CDR3 DNA sequence: TGTGCCAGCAGTCACAGGGATTCGTCCGGGGAGCTGTTTTTT. Its protein product is CASSHRDSSGELFF.

This clonotype has only a few counts. The genes are TRBV10-3 and TRBJ2-3, with D unresolved. Per the germline V gene, CDR1 is ENHRY and CDR2 is SYGVKD. This CDR3 has 15 amino acids. The V end lost 4 bases, the J end lost 6 bases, and 17 bases lay between the germline ends. The CDR3: CAISGSALPRDTQYF. The CDR3 region has the DNA TGTGCCATCAGTGGATCGGCACTACCCCGCGATACGCAGTATTTT.

This clonotype was counted only a few times. The rearrangement uses TRBV7-9 and TRBJ1-1; 9 nucleotides agree with TRBD1. The ends lost 5 bases at V and 6 bases at J; junction bases unmatched: 10. Germline V lookup: CDR1 SEHNR, CDR2 FQNEAQ (reference sequence). There are 15 residues in the CDR3. CDR3 coding DNA: TGTGCCAGCAGCGCACCGGGACAGGGACCCTCTGAAGCTTTCTTT. Translated: CASSAPGQGPSEAFF. The full variable domain, in which reference TRBV7-9 and TRBJ1-1 provide the parts outside the CDR3, is DTGVSQNPRHKITKRGQNVTFRCDPISEHNRLYWYRQTLGQGPEFLTYFQNEAQLEKSRLLSDRFSAERPKGSFSTLEIQRTEQGDSAMYLCASSAPGQGPSEAFFGQGTRLTVV.

This clonotype was seen only a few times. This rearrangement joins TRBV11-3 to TRBJ2-5; a weak D match, TRBD1 (6 bases). The CDR3 totals 13 residues. The germline V gene has CDR1 SGHNT and CDR2 YENEEA. The germline V and J ends were trimmed by 4 bases and 5 bases, with 11 bases remaining between them. This CDR3 reads CASSSTGTETQYF. In DNA, the CDR3 is TGTGCCAGCAGCTCAACAGGGACCGAGACCCAGTACTTC. The full variable domain, in which reference TRBV11-3 and TRBJ2-5 provide the parts outside the CDR3, is EAGVVQSPRYKIIEKKQPVAFWCNPISGHNTLYWYLQNLGQGPELLIRYENEEAVDDSQLPKDRFSAERLKGVDSTLKIQPAELGDSAVYLCASSSTGTETQYFGPGTRLLVL.

The chain combines TRBV5-1 with TRBJ2-3; 7 positions match TRBD2. CDR3 length: 16 amino acids. The V and J ends lost 0 bases and 1 base, in that order; junction bases with no gene match: 5. Germline assignment: CDR1 SGHRS and CDR2 YFSETQ. Written as DNA, the CDR3 is TGCGCCAGCAGCTTGGAGCCTAGCGGTCGCACAGATACGCAGTATTTT. This translates into CASSLEPSGRTDTQYF. Drawing the rest from reference TRBV5-1 and TRBJ2-3, the complete variable domain is KAGVTQTPRYLIKTRGQQVTLSCSPISGHRSVSWYQQTPGQGLQFLFEYFSETQRNKGNFPGRFSGRQFSNSRSEMNVSTLELGDSALYLCASSLEPSGRTDTQYFGPGTRLTVL.

This clonotype appeared many times. This chain joins TRBV29-1 and TRBJ2-1, with D perhaps given as TRBD1 or TRBD2 (7 bases each). Trimming stripped 7 bases from V and 6 bases from J, with 13 bases between. Germline V CDR1 and CDR2: SQVTM, ANQGSEA. CDR3 length: 12 amino acids. CDR3 DNA sequence: TGCAGCGGGGAGGGACAGCTCAATGAGCAGTTCTTC. This translates into CSGEGQLNEQFF.

This clonotype was recorded at least ten times. The chain uses TRBV4-1 and TRBJ1-1, with TRBD1 identical over 9 bases. The CDR3 is 15 amino acids. The trim removed 5 bases at V and 0 bases at J, leaving 4 bases unmatched. From germline, CDR1 is MGHRA and CDR2 YSYEKL. CDR3 amino acids: CASSSTGGMNTEAFF. CDR3 bases: TGCGCCAGCAGCTCGACAGGGGGGATGAACACTGAAGCTTTCTTT.

This clonotype was observed at least ten times. This chain uses TRBV28 with TRBJ2-4; TRBD2 might be the D (6 bases). The CDR3 runs to 16 residues. V was clipped by 5 bases and J by 0 bases, with 14 bases between them. Looked up from germline, CDR1 is MDHEN and CDR2 is SYDVKM. CDR3: CASSTGLLIAKNIQYF. The CDR3 DNA reads TGTGCCAGCAGTACGGGACTTTTAATAGCCAAAAACATTCAGTACTTC. The full variable domain, its missing parts supplied by reference TRBV28 and TRBJ2-4, is DVKVTQSSRYLVKRTGEKVFLECVQDMDHENMFWYRQDPGLGLRLIYFSYDVKMKEKGDIPEGYSVSREKKERFSLILESASTNQTSMYLCASSTGLLIAKNIQYFGAGTRLSVL.

V gene TRBV12-3 or TRBV12-4 combines with J gene TRBJ2-7; perhaps TRBD1 as D (5 bases). The V end was cut by 4 bases, the J end by 6 bases, with 19 bases between. CDR3 length: 15 amino acids. The CDR3 region has the DNA TGTGCCAGCAGTTCCTCAGGGTCCCCTTTGTCCGAGCAGTACGTC. Its protein is CASSSSGSPLSEQYV.

V usage is TRBV3-1 and J usage is TRBJ2-6; weak D call: TRBD1 (6 bases). CDR1 is LGHDT, CDR2 YNNKEL, per germline (reference sequence). V lost 1 base and J lost 0, with 13 bases in between. The CDR3 sequence is 18 residues long. The CDR3 region is CASSQATGFYSGANVLTF. CDR3 nucleotides: TGTGCCAGCAGCCAAGCCACAGGGTTTTACTCTGGGGCCAACGTCCTGACTTTC.

This clonotype was found a few times. J is TRBJ1-2 and V is TRBV10-3; no clear D gene. Germline V gene sequence: CDR1 ENHRY, CDR2 SYGVKD. There are 12 residues in the CDR3. Trimming took 10 bases from V and 4 from J, leaving 13 bases between them. The DNA for the CDR3 is TGTGCCACCTGGAGGGAGTTCTATGGCTACACCTTC. Amino acid sequence: CATWREFYGYTF.

The sample holds a few counts of this clonotype. This chain links TRBV10-3 with TRBJ1-6; D gene uncertain. This CDR3 is built from 15 residues. V was clipped by 2 bases and J by 6 bases, with 11 bases between them. CDR1 is ENHRY, CDR2 SYGVKD, per germline. In DNA, the CDR3 is TGTGCCATCAGTGAGGTTGGGGTTTTTAATTCACCCCTCCACTTT. As protein: CAISEVGVFNSPLHF.

This clonotype was detected only a few times. The chain uses TRBV14 and TRBJ1-1; D is unclear. The CDR3 loop spans 13 amino acids. CDR1 and CDR2 from the germline V gene are SGHDN and FVKESK. Trimming pared 0 bases from V and 5 bases from J, leaving 7 bases between. Written as DNA, the CDR3 is TGTGCCAGCAGCCAAGAGCGGAGGACTGAAGCTTTCTTT. Translated, it gives CASSQERRTEAFF.

This clonotype was observed a handful of times. The V and J genes are TRBV6-5 and TRBJ1-1; D possibly corresponds to TRBD1 (6 bases). The CDR3 covers 15 residues. CDR1 MNHEY and CDR2 SVGAGI come from the germline V gene. V was cut by 2 bases and J by 7 bases, with 17 bases left in between. This chain's CDR3 is CASSYTYRDIGEAFF. The CDR3 bases are TGTGCCAGCAGTTACACGTACCGGGACATTGGTGAAGCTTTCTTT.

V gene TRBV20-1 combines with J gene TRBJ1-1; 7 bases align to TRBD1. Trimming took 1 base from V and 1 from J; bases not matched to a gene: 15. The CDR3 covers 18 residues. Germline CDR1 reads DFQATT; CDR2 reads SNEGSKA (reference sequence). The CDR3 nucleotides are TGCAGTGCTAGAGCAATAGAGGGGACAGCCCCTTGGAACACTGAAGCTTTCTTT. Protein product: CSARAIEGTAPWNTEAFF.

Concerning this clonotype itself: A much larger clone differs by one base, so this may be a read error. The chain joins TRBV4-1 to TRBJ2-7; the D is unclear. This CDR3 is 17 amino acids long. Germline lookup yields CDR1 MGHRA and CDR2 YSYEKL. The V end lost 2 bases, the J end lost 5 bases, and 22 bases lay between the germline ends. CDR3 sequence reads: CASSQTPASIHPNEQYF. The CDR3 DNA reads as TGCGCCAGCAGCCAAACCCCTGCCAGCATACATCCTAACGAGCAGTACTTC.

This clonotype was found a few times. The chain recombines TRBV28 with TRBJ2-7; D remains unclear. The germline V gene has CDR1 MDHEN and CDR2 SYDVKM. The CDR3 is 13 amino acids. V shed 3 bases and J shed 3 bases, with 9 bases lying between them. The CDR3 sequence: CASSFKGFYEQYF. In DNA form, the CDR3 reads TGTGCCAGCAGTTTCAAAGGGTTCTACGAGCAGTACTTC.

This chain joins TRBV20-1 and TRBJ2-7; 10 nucleotides agree with TRBD2. With 6 bases clipped from V and 4 bases from J, the junction kept 12 bases outside the gene matches. The CDR3 runs 15 residues. Germline lookup yields CDR1 DFQATT and CDR2 SNEGSKA (reference sequence). The CDR3: CSADKAGGPKYEQYF. The DNA for the CDR3 is TGCAGTGCCGACAAAGCGGGAGGGCCCAAATACGAGCAGTACTTC.

This clonotype was observed a few times. The chain employs TRBV28 and TRBJ2-3; D is ambiguous. The CDR3 contains 12 residues. Germline V CDR1 and CDR2: MDHEN, SYDVKM. V gave up 5 bases and J gave up 6 bases, with 9 bases separating them. The CDR3 sequence is CASSKDADTQYF. The CDR3 nucleotides are TGTGCCAGCAGTAAAGATGCGGATACGCAGTATTTT.